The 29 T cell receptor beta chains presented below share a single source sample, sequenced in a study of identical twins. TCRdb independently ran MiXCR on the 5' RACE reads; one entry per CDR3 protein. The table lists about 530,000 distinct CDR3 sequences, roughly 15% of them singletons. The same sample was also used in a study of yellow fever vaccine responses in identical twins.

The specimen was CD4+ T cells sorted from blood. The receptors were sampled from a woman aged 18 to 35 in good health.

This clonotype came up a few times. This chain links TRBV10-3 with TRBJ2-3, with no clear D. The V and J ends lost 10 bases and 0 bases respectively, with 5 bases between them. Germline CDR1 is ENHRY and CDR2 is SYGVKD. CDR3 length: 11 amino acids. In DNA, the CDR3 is TGTGCCACAGCAAGCACAGATACGCAGTATTTT. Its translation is CATASTDTQYF.

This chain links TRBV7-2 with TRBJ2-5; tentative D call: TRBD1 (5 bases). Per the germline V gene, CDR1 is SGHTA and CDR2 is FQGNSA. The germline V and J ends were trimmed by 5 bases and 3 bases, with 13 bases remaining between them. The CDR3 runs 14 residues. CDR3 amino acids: CASSPTTVKETQYF. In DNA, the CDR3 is TGTGCCAGCAGCCCCACGACAGTTAAAGAGACCCAGTACTTC. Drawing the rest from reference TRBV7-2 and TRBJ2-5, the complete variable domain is GAGVSQSPSNKVTEKGKDVELRCDPISGHTALYWYRQSLGQGLEFLIYFQGNSAPDKSGLPSDRFSAERTGGSVSTLTIQRTQQEDSAVYLCASSPTTVKETQYFGPGTRLLVL.

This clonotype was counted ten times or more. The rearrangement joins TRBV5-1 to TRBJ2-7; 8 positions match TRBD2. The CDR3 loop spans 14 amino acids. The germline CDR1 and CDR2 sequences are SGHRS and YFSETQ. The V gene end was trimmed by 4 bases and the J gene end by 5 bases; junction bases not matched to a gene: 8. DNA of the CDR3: TGCGCCAGCAGCACCCAAGCGGGAGAGAACGAGCAGTACTTC. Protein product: CASSTQAGENEQYF.

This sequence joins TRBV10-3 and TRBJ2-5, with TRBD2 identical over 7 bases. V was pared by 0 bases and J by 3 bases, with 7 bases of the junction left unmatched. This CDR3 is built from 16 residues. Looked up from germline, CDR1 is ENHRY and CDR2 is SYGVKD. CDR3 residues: CAISESRPSGKETQYF. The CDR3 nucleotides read TGTGCCATCAGTGAGTCTCGGCCTAGCGGCAAAGAGACCCAGTACTTC.

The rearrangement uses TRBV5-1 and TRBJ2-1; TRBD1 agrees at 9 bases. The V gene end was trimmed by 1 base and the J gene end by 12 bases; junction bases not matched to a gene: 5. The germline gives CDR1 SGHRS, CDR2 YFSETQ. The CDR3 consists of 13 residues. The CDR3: CASSLRTGEAQFF. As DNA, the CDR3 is TGCGCCAGCAGCTTGCGGACAGGGGAGGCGCAGTTCTTC.

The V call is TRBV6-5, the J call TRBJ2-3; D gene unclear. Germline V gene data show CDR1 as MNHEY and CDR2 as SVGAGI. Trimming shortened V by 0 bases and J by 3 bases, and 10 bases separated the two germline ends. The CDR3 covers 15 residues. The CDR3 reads CASSYSWMGTDTQYF. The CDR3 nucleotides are TGTGCCAGCAGTTACTCCTGGATGGGGACAGATACGCAGTATTTT.

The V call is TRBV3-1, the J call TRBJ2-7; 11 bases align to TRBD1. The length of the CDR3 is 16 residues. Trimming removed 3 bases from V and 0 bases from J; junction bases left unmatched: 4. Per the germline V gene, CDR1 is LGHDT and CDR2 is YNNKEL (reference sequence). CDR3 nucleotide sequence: TGTGCCAGCAGCCAGAGAGGACAGGGGGCCTCCTACGAGCAGTACTTC. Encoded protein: CASSQRGQGASYEQYF.

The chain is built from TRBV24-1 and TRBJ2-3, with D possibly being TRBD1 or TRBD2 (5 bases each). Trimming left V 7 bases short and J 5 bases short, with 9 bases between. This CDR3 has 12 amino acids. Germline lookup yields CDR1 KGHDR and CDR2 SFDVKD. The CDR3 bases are TGTGCCACCAGCCCGAGGGGAGATACGCAGTATTTT. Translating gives CATSPRGDTQYF.

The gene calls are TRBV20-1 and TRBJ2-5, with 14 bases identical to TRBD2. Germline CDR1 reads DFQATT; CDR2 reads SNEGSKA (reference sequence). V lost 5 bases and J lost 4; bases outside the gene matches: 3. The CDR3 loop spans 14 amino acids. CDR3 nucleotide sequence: TGCAGTGCTTCCGGGACTAGCGGGGGAGAGACCCAGTACTTC. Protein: CSASGTSGGETQYF.

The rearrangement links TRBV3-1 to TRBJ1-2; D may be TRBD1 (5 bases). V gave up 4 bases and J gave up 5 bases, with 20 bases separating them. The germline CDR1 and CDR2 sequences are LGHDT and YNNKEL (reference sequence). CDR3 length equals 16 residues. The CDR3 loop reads CASSLTGTGVKYGYTF. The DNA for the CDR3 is TGTGCCAGCAGCCTCACTGGGACCGGAGTGAAGTATGGCTACACCTTC.

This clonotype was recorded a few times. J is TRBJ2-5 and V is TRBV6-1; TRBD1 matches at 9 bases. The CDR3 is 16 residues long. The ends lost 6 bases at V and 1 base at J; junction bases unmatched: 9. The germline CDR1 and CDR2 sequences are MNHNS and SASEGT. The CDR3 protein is CASSPGDRVGQETQYF. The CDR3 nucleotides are TGTGCCAGCAGCCCCGGGGACAGGGTAGGCCAAGAGACCCAGTACTTC.

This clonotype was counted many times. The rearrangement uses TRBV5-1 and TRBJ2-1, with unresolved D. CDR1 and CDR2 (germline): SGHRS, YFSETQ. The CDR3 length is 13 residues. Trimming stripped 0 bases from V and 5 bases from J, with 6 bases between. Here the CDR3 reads CASSLAVNNEQFF. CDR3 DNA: TGCGCCAGCAGCTTGGCTGTAAACAATGAGCAGTTCTTC.

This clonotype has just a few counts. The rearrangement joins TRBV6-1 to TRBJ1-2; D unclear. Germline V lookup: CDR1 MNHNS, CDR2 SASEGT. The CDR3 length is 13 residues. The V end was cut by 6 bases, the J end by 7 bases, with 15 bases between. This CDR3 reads CASSKNRLAGYTF. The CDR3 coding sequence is TGTGCCAGCAGCAAAAACCGATTGGCTGGCTACACCTTC.

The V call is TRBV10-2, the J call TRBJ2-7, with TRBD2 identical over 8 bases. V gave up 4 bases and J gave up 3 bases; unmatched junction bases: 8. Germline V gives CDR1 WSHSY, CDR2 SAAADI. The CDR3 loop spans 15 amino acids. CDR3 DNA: TGCGCCAGCAGTGTGATGGCTAGCGGGCACTACGAGCAGTACGTC. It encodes CASSVMASGHYEQYV.

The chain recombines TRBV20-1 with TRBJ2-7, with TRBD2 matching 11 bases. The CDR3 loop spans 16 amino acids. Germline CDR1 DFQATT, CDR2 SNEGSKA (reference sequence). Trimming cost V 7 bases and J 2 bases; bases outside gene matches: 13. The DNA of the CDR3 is TGCAGTGGACATAAACCCGGGACTAGCGGTACCTACGAGCAGTACTTC. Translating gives CSGHKPGTSGTYEQYF.

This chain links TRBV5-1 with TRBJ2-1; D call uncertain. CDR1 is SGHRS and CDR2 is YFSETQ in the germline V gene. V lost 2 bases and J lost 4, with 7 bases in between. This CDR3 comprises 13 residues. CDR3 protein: CASSFSEYNEQFF. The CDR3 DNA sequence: TGCGCCAGCAGCTTTTCGGAATACAATGAGCAGTTCTTC.

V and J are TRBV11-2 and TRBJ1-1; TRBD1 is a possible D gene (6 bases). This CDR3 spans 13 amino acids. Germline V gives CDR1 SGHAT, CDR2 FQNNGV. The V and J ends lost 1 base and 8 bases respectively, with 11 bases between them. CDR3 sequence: CASSLGGQTEAFF. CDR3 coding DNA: TGTGCCAGCAGCTTAGGGGGACAAACAGAAGCTTTCTTT.

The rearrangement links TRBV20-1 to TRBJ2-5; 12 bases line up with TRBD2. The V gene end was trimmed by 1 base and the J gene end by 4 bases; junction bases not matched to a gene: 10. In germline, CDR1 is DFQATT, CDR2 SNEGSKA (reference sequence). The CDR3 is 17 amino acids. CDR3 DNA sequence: TGCAGTGCTAGAGCGGAACTAGCGGGGGGTTCCTCAGAGACCCAGTACTTC. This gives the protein CSARAELAGGSSETQYF.

The CDR3 loop is CASSIETLGLDNEQFF. Here the CDR3 DNA reads TGTGCCAGTAGTATAGAAACACTAGGTCTGGACAATGAGCAGTTCTTC. V usage is TRBV19 and J usage is TRBJ2-1; D may be TRBD2 (5 bases). Germline loops: CDR1 LNHDA, CDR2 SQIVND (reference sequence). The CDR3 runs 16 residues. Trimming took 0 bases from V and 5 from J, leaving 14 bases between them. Using reference TRBV19 and TRBJ2-1 for the parts outside the CDR3, the full variable domain is DGGITQSPKYLFRKEGQNVTLSCEQNLNHDAMYWYRQDPGQGLRLIYYSQIVNDFQKGDIAEGYSVSREKKESFPLTVTSAQKNPTAFYLCASSIETLGLDNEQFFGPGTRLTVL.

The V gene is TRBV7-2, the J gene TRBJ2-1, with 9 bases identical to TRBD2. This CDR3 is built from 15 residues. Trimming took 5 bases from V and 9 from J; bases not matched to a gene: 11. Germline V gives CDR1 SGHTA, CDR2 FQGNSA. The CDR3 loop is CASSLPLAGWGEQFF. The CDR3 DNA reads TGTGCCAGCAGCCTCCCCCTAGCGGGATGGGGTGAGCAGTTCTTC.

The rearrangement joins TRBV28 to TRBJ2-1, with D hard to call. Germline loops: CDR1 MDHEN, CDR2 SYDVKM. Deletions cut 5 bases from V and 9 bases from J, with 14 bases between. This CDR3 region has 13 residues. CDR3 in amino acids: CASSPYSELEQFF. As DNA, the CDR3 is TGTGCCAGCAGTCCGTACTCAGAGCTTGAGCAGTTCTTC.

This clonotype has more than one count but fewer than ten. The DNA for the CDR3 is TGCGCCAGCAGCTCCTGGCGACCCGGGACTTTCACAGATACGCAGTATTTT. Its translation is CASSSWRPGTFTDTQYF. The rearrangement joins TRBV5-1 to TRBJ2-3; D possibly corresponds to TRBD2 (6 bases). Germline V gives CDR1 SGHRS, CDR2 YFSETQ. Trimming took 3 bases from V and 2 from J, leaving 19 bases between them. The CDR3 runs to 17 residues.

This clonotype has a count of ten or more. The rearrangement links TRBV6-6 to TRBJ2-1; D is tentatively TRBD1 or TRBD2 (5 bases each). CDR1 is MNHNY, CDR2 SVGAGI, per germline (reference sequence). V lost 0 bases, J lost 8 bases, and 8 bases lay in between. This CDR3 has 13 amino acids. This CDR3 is CASSYSGVDEQFF. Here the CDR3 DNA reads TGTGCCAGCAGTTACTCGGGGGTCGATGAGCAGTTCTTC.

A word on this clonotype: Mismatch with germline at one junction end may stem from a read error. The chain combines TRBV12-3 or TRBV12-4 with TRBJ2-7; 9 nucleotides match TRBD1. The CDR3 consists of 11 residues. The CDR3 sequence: CASSPGTGFLF. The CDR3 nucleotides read TGTGCCAGCAGTCCCGGGACAGGGTTCCTGTTC.

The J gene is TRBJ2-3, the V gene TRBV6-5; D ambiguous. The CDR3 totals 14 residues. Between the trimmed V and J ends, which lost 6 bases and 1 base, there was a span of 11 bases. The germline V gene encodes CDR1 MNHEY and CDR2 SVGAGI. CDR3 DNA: TGTGCCAGCAGCGACTCCCTGGGCACAGATACGCAGTATTTT. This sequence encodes CASSDSLGTDTQYF.

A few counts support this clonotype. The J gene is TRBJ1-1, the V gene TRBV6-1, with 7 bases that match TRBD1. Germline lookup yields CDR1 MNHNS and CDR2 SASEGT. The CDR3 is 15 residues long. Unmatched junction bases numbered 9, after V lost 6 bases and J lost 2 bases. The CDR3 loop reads CASSGDRAGNTEAFF. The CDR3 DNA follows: TGTGCCAGCAGCGGCGACAGGGCCGGTAACACTGAAGCTTTCTTT.

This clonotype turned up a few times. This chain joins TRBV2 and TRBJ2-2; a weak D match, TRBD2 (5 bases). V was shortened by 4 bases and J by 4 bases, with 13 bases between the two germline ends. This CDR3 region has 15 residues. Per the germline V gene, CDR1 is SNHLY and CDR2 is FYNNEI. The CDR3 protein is CASSGRDAGTGELFF. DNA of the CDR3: TGTGCCAGCAGTGGAAGGGATGCGGGCACCGGGGAGCTGTTTTTT.

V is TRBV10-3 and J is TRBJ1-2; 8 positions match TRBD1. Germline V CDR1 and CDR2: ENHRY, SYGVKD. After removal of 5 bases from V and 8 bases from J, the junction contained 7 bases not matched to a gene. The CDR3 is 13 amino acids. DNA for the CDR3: TGTGCCATCAGTACGACAGGGGCGGACGGCTACACCTTC. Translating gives CAISTTGADGYTF.

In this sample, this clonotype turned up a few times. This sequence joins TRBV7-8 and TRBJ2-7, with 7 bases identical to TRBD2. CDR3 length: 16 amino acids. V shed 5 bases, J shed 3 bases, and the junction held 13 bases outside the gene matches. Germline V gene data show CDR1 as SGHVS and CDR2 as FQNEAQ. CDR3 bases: TGTGCCAGCAGCATTCGAAGCGGGGAACTTTACTACGAGCAGTACTTC. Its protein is CASSIRSGELYYEQYF.